These 15 T cell receptor beta chains came from one sample sequenced in a study of beta chain features in type 1 diabetes. Study-level findings and limits: When Type 1 diabetes patients were examined, their TCRB CDR3s proved moderately but significantly shorter in all four CD4+ subsets.

No antigen has been assigned to these receptors. Of the isolated RNA, all was reverse transcribed, and so the sequenced material was expressed TCRB transcripts. The repertoire was sequenced with immunoSEQ multiplex PCR; TCRdb's copy has only in-frame clones and lacks some. Among roughly 160,000 clones, around 8.4% were seen once, and the ten largest hold around 0.5%. The sample was central memory CD4+ T cells from blood. Every receptor here comes from a woman aged 18-30 years with type 1 diabetes.

There are a few counts of this clone. The chain has TRBV15 and TRBJ1-5; unclear D gene. This CDR3 is built from 12 residues. Trimming shortened V by 3 bases and J by 4 bases, and 4 bases separated the two germline ends. Germline V gene sequence: CDR1 LNHNV, CDR2 YYDKDF (reference sequence). CDR3 in amino acids: CATSSRNQPQHF. CDR3 coding DNA: TGTGCCACCAGCAGCCGGAATCAGCCCCAGCATTTT.

This clone has only a few counts. The chain couples TRBV4-1 to TRBJ2-1; 8 positions match TRBD2. Trimming took 2 bases from V and 4 from J; bases not matched to a gene: 10. There are 17 residues in the CDR3. Germline loops: CDR1 MGHRA, CDR2 YSYEKL. The CDR3 DNA reads TGCGCCAGCAGCCAAATGTTTCGCGGGGGGCTTTACAATGAGCAGTTCTTC. The encoded protein is CASSQMFRGGLYNEQFF.

The chain employs TRBV7-2 and TRBJ2-7; D is ambiguous. This CDR3 region has 15 residues. CDR1 SGHTA and CDR2 FQGNSA come from the germline V gene. Trimming cost V 0 bases and J 4 bases, with 13 bases left between them. The CDR3 sequence: CASSLASMEAYEQYF. In nucleotides, the CDR3 is TGTGCCAGCAGCTTAGCGTCGATGGAAGCGTACGAGCAGTACTTC.

The chain carries TRBV2 and TRBJ1-3; D is unclear. The CDR3 runs 14 residues. Trimming left V 8 bases short and J 4 bases short, with 15 bases between. Germline CDR1 and CDR2: SNHLY and FYNNEI. The CDR3 DNA sequence: TGTGCCAGCGCCAGTGGAGGGCTCGGAAACACCATATATTTT. Protein product: CASASGGLGNTIYF.

V gene TRBV10-3 combines with J gene TRBJ2-1, with 11 positions matching TRBD2. The CDR3 consists of 14 residues. Germline loops: CDR1 ENHRY, CDR2 SYGVKD. V was clipped by 6 bases and J by 7 bases; unmatched bases: 5. The CDR3 region has the DNA TGTGCCATCAGGACTAGCGGGGCGGAAAATGAGCAGTTCTTC. Protein sequence: CAIRTSGAENEQFF.

The rearrangement uses TRBV6-5 and TRBJ1-2; possible D gene TRBD1, 5 bases. Trimming shortened V by 8 bases and J by 2 bases, and 12 bases separated the two germline ends. Germline-derived CDR1 and CDR2 are MNHEY and SVGAGI. The length of the CDR3 is 13 residues. The CDR3 protein is CASRHQGNYGYTF. The DNA for the CDR3 is TGTGCCAGCCGTCATCAGGGAAACTATGGCTACACCTTC.

This clone was observed many times. V is TRBV18 and J is TRBJ2-5, with 7 bases fitting TRBD2. This CDR3 contains 13 residues. Germline CDR1 and CDR2: KGHSH and LQKENI. With 0 bases clipped from V and 5 bases from J, the junction kept 0 bases outside the gene matches. The CDR3 reads CASSPPSGETQYF. The CDR3 bases are TGTGCCAGCTCACCACCTAGCGGGGAGACCCAGTACTTC.

V gene TRBV18 combines with J gene TRBJ2-2; D unclear. With 3 bases removed from V and 8 bases from J, the gap between germline ends came to 10 bases. The germline V gene has CDR1 KGHSH and CDR2 LQKENI. This CDR3 is built from 13 residues. CDR3 coding DNA: TGTGCCAGCTCACCCGAGATGGAGGGGGAGCTGTTTTTT. The encoded protein is CASSPEMEGELFF.

In its sample, this clone was seen a few times. The chain has TRBV4-2 and TRBJ1-1; no reliable D call. V lost 4 bases, J lost 3 bases, and 9 bases lay in between. Germline V lookup: CDR1 LGHNA, CDR2 YNFKEQ. This CDR3 is 13 amino acids long. Here the CDR3 DNA reads TGTGCCAGCAGCCGCGGGAAGGACACTGAAGCTTTCTTT. Amino acid sequence: CASSRGKDTEAFF.

The V gene is TRBV11-2, the J gene TRBJ2-1; D gene unclear. V lost 5 bases and J 5 bases, leaving 13 bases between the germline ends. From germline, CDR1 is SGHAT and CDR2 FQNNGV. This CDR3 has 14 amino acids. The CDR3 sequence: CASSPTRGNNEQFF. The CDR3 bases are TGTGCCAGCAGCCCCACCAGAGGTAACAATGAGCAGTTCTTC.

This clone was seen a few times. The V gene is TRBV7-3, the J gene TRBJ2-3; tentatively, D is TRBD2 (6 bases). Germline V gene data show CDR1 as SGHTA and CDR2 as FQGTGA. V lost 3 bases to trimming and J lost 0 bases, with 7 bases between them. The CDR3 has 14 residues. The CDR3 DNA is TGTGCCAGCAGCTTCGGGGGAAGCACAGATACGCAGTATTTT. Encoded protein: CASSFGGSTDTQYF.

This clone was seen a handful of times. The genes are TRBV10-1 and TRBJ1-1; D unclear. The CDR3 loop spans 13 amino acids. V gave up 6 bases and J gave up 0 bases, with 8 bases separating them. The germline gives CDR1 WNHNN, CDR2 SYGVQD (reference sequence). In nucleotides, the CDR3 is TGCGCCAGCAGCGTCGGGTTGAACACTGAAGCTTTCTTT. It yields the protein CASSVGLNTEAFF.

This sequence joins TRBV28 and TRBJ1-4; D gene ambiguous. The germline gives CDR1 MDHEN, CDR2 SYDVKM. This CDR3 contains 15 residues. The V and J ends lost 2 bases and 8 bases respectively, with 15 bases between them. CDR3 sequence reads: CASSLGRGMKEKLFF. In DNA, the CDR3 is TGTGCCAGCAGTTTAGGAAGAGGGATGAAGGAAAAACTGTTTTTT.

This clone was counted a few times. The rearrangement joins TRBV5-4 to TRBJ2-5; 9 bases fit TRBD1. In germline, CDR1 is SGHNT, CDR2 YYREEE (reference sequence). Losses at the gene ends were 1 base for V and 7 bases for J; bases not matched to a gene: 8. This CDR3 is 15 amino acids long. The CDR3 region has the DNA TGTGCCAGCAGCTTGCCGGGACAGGGATACGGGACCCAGTACTTC. Its protein is CASSLPGQGYGTQYF.

There are a few counts of this clone. The chain joins TRBV15 to TRBJ2-1, with D possibly TRBD1 on 6 matching bases. V was shortened by 6 bases and J by 5 bases, with 17 bases between the two germline ends. The germline V gene has CDR1 LNHNV and CDR2 YYDKDF (reference sequence). This CDR3 spans 15 amino acids. CDR3 coding DNA: TGTGCCACCAGTGGTTCCGGGACACTTGACAATGAGCAGTTCTTC. This sequence encodes CATSGSGTLDNEQFF.